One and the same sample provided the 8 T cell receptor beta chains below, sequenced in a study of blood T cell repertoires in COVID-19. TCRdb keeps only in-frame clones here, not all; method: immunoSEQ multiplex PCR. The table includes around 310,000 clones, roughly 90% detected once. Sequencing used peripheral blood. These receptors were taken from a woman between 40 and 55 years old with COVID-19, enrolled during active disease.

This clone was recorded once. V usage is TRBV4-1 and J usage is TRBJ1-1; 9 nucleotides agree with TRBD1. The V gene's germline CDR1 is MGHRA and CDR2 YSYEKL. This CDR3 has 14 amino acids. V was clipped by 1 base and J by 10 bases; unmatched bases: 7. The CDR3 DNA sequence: TGCGCCAGCAGCCAAGCTGGGGGGACAGGGAGAGCTTTCTTT. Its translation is CASSQAGGTGRAFF.

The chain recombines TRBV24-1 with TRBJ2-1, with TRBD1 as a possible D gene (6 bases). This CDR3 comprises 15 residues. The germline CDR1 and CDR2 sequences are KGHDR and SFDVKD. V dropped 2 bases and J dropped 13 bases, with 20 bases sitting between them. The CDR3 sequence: CATSDSRVGGTTQFF. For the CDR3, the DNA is TGTGCCACCAGTGATTCCCGTGTAGGTGGGACAACCCAGTTCTTC.

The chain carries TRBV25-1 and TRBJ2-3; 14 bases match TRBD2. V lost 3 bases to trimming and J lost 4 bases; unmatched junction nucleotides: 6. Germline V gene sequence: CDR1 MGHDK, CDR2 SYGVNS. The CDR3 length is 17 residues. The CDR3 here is CASSERRLAGGADTQYF. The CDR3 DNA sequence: TGTGCCAGCAGTGAGCGCAGACTAGCGGGGGGGGCAGATACGCAGTATTTT.

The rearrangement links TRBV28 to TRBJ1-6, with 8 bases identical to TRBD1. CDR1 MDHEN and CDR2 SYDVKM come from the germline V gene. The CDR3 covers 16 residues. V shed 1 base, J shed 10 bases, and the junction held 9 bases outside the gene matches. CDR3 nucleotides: TGTGCCAGCAGTTTATCACCAGGGGGCTTAAGCTCACCCCTCCACTTT. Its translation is CASSLSPGGLSSPLHF. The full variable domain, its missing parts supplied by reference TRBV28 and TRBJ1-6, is DVKVTQSSRYLVKRTGEKVFLECVQDMDHENMFWYRQDPGLGLRLIYFSYDVKMKEKGDIPEGYSVSREKKERFSLILESASTNQTSMYLCASSLSPGGLSSPLHFGNGTRLTVT.

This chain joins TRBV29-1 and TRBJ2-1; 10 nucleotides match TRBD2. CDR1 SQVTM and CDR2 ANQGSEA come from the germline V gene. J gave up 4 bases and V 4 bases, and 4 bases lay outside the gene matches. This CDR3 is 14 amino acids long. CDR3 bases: TGCAGCGTTGTAAGCGGGGGGGCTTACAATGAGCAGTTCTTC. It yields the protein CSVVSGGAYNEQFF.

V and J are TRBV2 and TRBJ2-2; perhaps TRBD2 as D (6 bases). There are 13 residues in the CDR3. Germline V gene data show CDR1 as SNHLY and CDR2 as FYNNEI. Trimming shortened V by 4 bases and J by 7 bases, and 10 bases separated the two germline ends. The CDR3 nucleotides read TGTGCCAGCAGTGGGAGGACTAACGGGGAGCTGTTTTTT. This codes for CASSGRTNGELFF. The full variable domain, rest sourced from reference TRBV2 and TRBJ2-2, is EPEVTQTPSHQVTQMGQEVILRCVPISNHLYFYWYRQILGQKVEFLVSFYNNEISEKSEIFDDQFSVERPDGSNFTLKIRSTKLEDSAMYFCASSGRTNGELFFGEGSRLTVL.

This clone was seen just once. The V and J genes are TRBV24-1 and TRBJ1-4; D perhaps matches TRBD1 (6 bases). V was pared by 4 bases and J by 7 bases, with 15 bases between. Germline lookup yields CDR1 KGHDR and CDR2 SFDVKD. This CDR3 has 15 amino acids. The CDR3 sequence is CATSDSRGGGEKLFF. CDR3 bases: TGTGCCACCAGTGACTCTAGGGGGGGTGGTGAAAAACTGTTTTTT.

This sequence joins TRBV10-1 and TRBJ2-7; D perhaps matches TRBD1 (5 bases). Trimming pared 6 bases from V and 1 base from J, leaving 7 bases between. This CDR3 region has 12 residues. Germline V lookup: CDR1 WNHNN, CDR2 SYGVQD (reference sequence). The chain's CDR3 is CASRTVSYEQYF. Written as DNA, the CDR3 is TGCGCCAGCAGGACAGTTTCCTACGAGCAGTACTTC.